One and the same sample provided the 22 T cell receptor beta chains below, sequenced in a study of technical replicates of blood from several donors. TCRdb's table, derived via immunoSEQ multiplex PCR, lists solely in-frame clones and lacks some. The profile shows some 80,000 clones, around 95% of them singletons. Sequenced: T cells isolated from PBMCs. The receptors stem from a human donor in good health.

A single count supports this clone. The chain employs TRBV6-5 and TRBJ1-5, with D perhaps TRBD1 (5 bases). The CDR3 totals 11 residues. V gave up 7 bases and J gave up 11 bases, with 12 bases separating them. The germline V gene has CDR1 MNHEY and CDR2 SVGAGI. This CDR3 reads CASTSGGTQHF. The DNA of the CDR3 is TGTGCCAGCACCTCGGGGGGGACCCAGCATTTT.

The CDR3 coding sequence is TGTGCCAGCAGCGTGACAGGGGAGGGTGAAAAACTGTTTTTT. It translates to CASSVTGEGEKLFF. The rearrangement uses TRBV9 and TRBJ1-4; 8 positions match TRBD1. The CDR3 loop spans 14 amino acids. J was trimmed by 7 bases and V by 2 bases; bases with no gene match: 4. Germline V gene lookup returns CDR1 SGDLS and CDR2 YYNGEE.

This clone appeared a single time. V usage is TRBV7-8 and J usage is TRBJ2-1, with 8 bases aligning to TRBD2. The CDR3 consists of 14 residues. The trim removed 1 base at V and 7 bases at J, leaving 3 bases unmatched. Germline-derived CDR1 and CDR2 are SGHVS and FQNEAQ. Written as DNA, the CDR3 is TGTGCCAGCAGCTTAGGGTCTAGCGGGAATGAGCAGTTCTTC. This codes for CASSLGSSGNEQFF. Full variable domain (missing parts from reference TRBV7-8 and TRBJ2-1): GAGVSQSPRYKVAKRGQDVALRCDPISGHVSLFWYQQALGQGPEFLTYFQNEAQLDKSGLPSDRFFAERPEGSVSTLKIQRTQQEDSAVYLCASSLGSSGNEQFFGPGTRLTVL.

The chain couples TRBV30 to TRBJ2-5; 7 bases are shared with TRBD1. The CDR3 runs 12 residues. Germline trimming cut 0 bases from V and 6 bases from J; bases unmatched to any gene: 1. Per germline, CDR1 GTSNPN and CDR2 SVGIG (reference sequence). CDR3 region: CAWSVQGQTQYF. The CDR3 DNA follows: TGTGCCTGGAGTGTACAGGGGCAGACCCAGTACTTC.

The chain is built from TRBV5-1 and TRBJ1-1, with 9 bases lining up with TRBD1. This CDR3 is built from 17 residues. J gave up 0 bases and V 1 base, and 7 bases lay outside the gene matches. The germline gives CDR1 SGHRS, CDR2 YFSETQ. The CDR3 nucleotides read TGCGCCAGCAGCTTGCCCCGGGACAGGGCACTGAACACTGAAGCTTTCTTT. It is translated as CASSLPRDRALNTEAFF.

This sequence joins TRBV23-1 and TRBJ2-7, with 12 positions matching TRBD2. TRBV23-1 is classed as an ORF, of uncertain function. This CDR3 has 15 amino acids. After removal of 7 bases from V and 0 bases from J, the junction contained 4 bases not matched to a gene. The CDR3 region has the DNA TGCGCCAGCACCTGGACTAGCGGGGACTCCTACGAGCAGTACTTC. It yields the protein CASTWTSGDSYEQYF.

The chain has TRBV7-8 and TRBJ2-3, with D unresolved. Trimming took off 1 base at V and 2 bases at J, with 4 bases between the two ends. The CDR3 is 13 residues long. CDR1 and CDR2 (germline): SGHVS, FQNEAQ. The CDR3 region is CASSLVLTDTQYF. CDR3 nucleotides: TGTGCCAGCAGCTTAGTCCTCACAGATACGCAGTATTTT.

V and J are TRBV20-1 and TRBJ2-3; D might be TRBD2 (5 bases). The V and J ends lost 7 bases and 3 bases respectively, with 8 bases between them. The CDR3 is made up of 11 amino acids. Germline CDR1 and CDR2: DFQATT and SNEGSKA (reference sequence). CDR3 DNA sequence: TGCAGTGGCCAGCGGACAGATACGCAGTATTTT. The encoded protein is CSGQRTDTQYF.

In this sample, this clone turned up once. This chain connects TRBV7-9 to TRBJ1-1; 7 bases match TRBD1. The V gene end was trimmed by 2 bases and the J gene end by 0 bases; junction bases not matched to a gene: 3. CDR1 and CDR2 (germline): SEHNR, FQNEAQ (reference sequence). CDR3 length: 15 amino acids. The CDR3 reads CASSLQGQLNTEAFF. CDR3 nucleotides: TGTGCCAGCAGCTTACAGGGACAGTTGAACACTGAAGCTTTCTTT.

This sequence joins TRBV7-8 and TRBJ2-2; tentative D call: TRBD1 (6 bases). The CDR3 is made up of 15 amino acids. V lost 4 bases and J 4 bases, leaving 13 bases between the germline ends. CDR1 SGHVS and CDR2 FQNEAQ come from the germline V gene. This chain's CDR3 is CASSYRAPGTGELFF. For the CDR3, the DNA is TGTGCCAGCAGCTACAGGGCCCCGGGCACCGGGGAGCTGTTTTTT.

J is TRBJ2-3 and V is TRBV19; TRBD2 agrees at 8 bases. Germline lookup yields CDR1 LNHDA and CDR2 SQIVND (reference sequence). The trim removed 3 bases at V and 6 bases at J, leaving 14 bases unmatched. The CDR3 runs 17 residues. For the CDR3, the DNA is TGTGCCAGTAGTATTACCGCGGAGTCGGGAGGGACGGATACGCAGTATTTT. This gives the protein CASSITAESGGTDTQYF.

V and J are TRBV4-1 and TRBJ2-1; D remains ambiguous. The ends were cut back, 4 bases at V and 5 bases at J, with 9 bases in the middle. CDR1 and CDR2 from the germline V gene are MGHRA and YSYEKL. This CDR3 region has 13 residues. The DNA of the CDR3 is TGCGCCAGCAGCCGAGCTATCGACAATGAGCAGTTCTTC. It translates to CASSRAIDNEQFF.

The genes are TRBV9 and TRBJ2-2; D might be TRBD2 (7 bases). V lost 3 bases, J lost 6 bases, and 18 bases lay in between. This CDR3 is 16 amino acids long. Germline assignment: CDR1 SGDLS and CDR2 YYNGEE. The CDR3 sequence is CASSASGGQWPGELFF. CDR3 DNA sequence: TGTGCCAGCAGCGCCTCCGGGGGGCAGTGGCCCGGGGAGCTGTTTTTT.

V usage is TRBV11-3 and J usage is TRBJ2-5, with D unclear. The length of the CDR3 is 14 residues. CDR1 and CDR2 (germline): SGHNT, YENEEA. The V end was cut by 2 bases, the J end by 4 bases, with 11 bases between. CDR3 sequence: CASSLISGGETQYF. The CDR3 nucleotides read TGTGCCAGCAGCTTAATTTCGGGTGGAGAGACCCAGTACTTC.

The gene calls are TRBV18 and TRBJ2-7; 8 nucleotides align to TRBD1. The CDR3 spans 14 residues. Germline trimming cut 3 bases from V and 3 bases from J; bases unmatched to any gene: 4. Germline assignment: CDR1 KGHSH and CDR2 LQKENI. CDR3 region: CASSPGQVDYEQYF. CDR3 sequence (DNA): TGTGCCAGCTCACCGGGACAGGTTGACTACGAGCAGTACTTC. The full variable domain, rest sourced from reference TRBV18 and TRBJ2-7, is NAGVMQNPRHLVRRRGQEARLRCSPMKGHSHVYWYRQLPEEGLKFMVYLQKENIIDESGMPKERFSAEFPKEGPSILRIQQVVRGDSAAYFCASSPGQVDYEQYFGPGTRLTVT.

The chain employs TRBV2 and TRBJ2-3; TRBD1 agrees at 10 bases. This CDR3 is 16 amino acids long. V gave up 2 bases and J gave up 3 bases; unmatched junction bases: 5. Looked up from germline, CDR1 is SNHLY and CDR2 is FYNNEI. Here the CDR3 DNA reads TGTGCCAGCAGTGAATGGGGGGGACAGGGGACAGATACGCAGTATTTT. Translation: CASSEWGGQGTDTQYF.

V usage is TRBV5-4 and J usage is TRBJ2-5, with D perhaps TRBD1 (6 bases). Trimming removed 1 base from V and 2 bases from J, with 9 bases in between. Per germline, CDR1 SGHNT and CDR2 YYREEE (reference sequence). The CDR3 is 14 residues long. The CDR3 DNA is TGTGCCAGCAGCTTGACAGGGTGGCAAGAGACCCAGTACTTC. It codes for CASSLTGWQETQYF.

The V gene is TRBV11-2, the J gene TRBJ2-7; 7 bases line up with TRBD1. The CDR3 is 13 amino acids. Trimming removed 5 bases from V and 2 bases from J; junction bases left unmatched: 3. Germline V gene sequence: CDR1 SGHAT, CDR2 FQNNGV. The CDR3 sequence: CASSHDRAYEQYF. DNA of the CDR3: TGTGCCAGCAGCCACGACAGGGCCTACGAGCAGTACTTC.

The chain combines TRBV10-2 with TRBJ1-2; 8 nucleotides align to TRBD1. The length of the CDR3 is 14 residues. V dropped 7 bases and J dropped 3; count of bases not matched to a gene: 7. Germline lookup yields CDR1 WSHSY and CDR2 SAAADI. The CDR3 reads CASNDRGLDYGYTF. In nucleotides, the CDR3 is TGCGCCAGCAACGACAGGGGCCTGGACTATGGCTACACCTTC.

The chain uses TRBV6-5 and TRBJ2-7; the match to TRBD2 covers 10 bases. The germline gives CDR1 MNHEY, CDR2 SVGAGI. The CDR3 contains 14 residues. V lost 6 bases to trimming and J lost 4 bases; unmatched junction nucleotides: 6. The CDR3 nucleotides are TGTGCCAGCAGGGGGCTAGCGGGGGAATACGAGCAGTACTTC. Amino acids: CASRGLAGEYEQYF.

The chain is built from TRBV29-1 and TRBJ2-2; a weak D match, TRBD2 (5 bases). The ends were cut back, 4 bases at V and 0 bases at J, with 9 bases in the middle. This CDR3 region has 14 residues. The germline gives CDR1 SQVTM, CDR2 ANQGSEA. This CDR3 is CSVGEYTNTGELFF. The CDR3 region has the DNA TGCAGCGTTGGGGAGTATACGAACACCGGGGAGCTGTTTTTT.

The table lists this clone with a count of one. The rearrangement links TRBV10-3 to TRBJ1-2; TRBD1 matches 7 bases. Per the germline V gene, CDR1 is ENHRY and CDR2 is SYGVKD. There are 14 residues in the CDR3. Unmatched junction bases numbered 11, after V lost 6 bases and J lost 7 bases. DNA of the CDR3: TGTGCCATCAGGAATATCCAGGGGGTACTTGGCTACACCTTC. Translated: CAIRNIQGVLGYTF.